This TCR beta chain was identified during a study of cytomegalovirus exposure and HLA in healthy donors. V was trimmed by 4 bases and J by 5 bases, leaving 21 bases between them. In germline, CDR1 is SNHLY, CDR2 FYNNEI. The CDR3 totals 17 residues. PCR involved 60 Vbeta and 13 Jbeta primers. The data were produced by immunoSEQ multiplex PCR, yet TCRdb's version contains in-frame clones alone and is incomplete. This table holds under 250,000 clones, less than 85% found once. What was sequenced was PBMCs. The chain recombines TRBV2 with TRBJ2-1, with D perhaps matching TRBD2 (5 bases). The receptor was isolated from a young man in good health and CMV-seronegative. In nucleotides, the CDR3 is TGTGCCAGCAGTGCCCGAGGGCCCAAAGGTTCCAACAATGAGCAGTTCTTC. Translation: CASSARGPKGSNNEQFF. The whole variable domain, remainder taken from reference TRBV2 and TRBJ2-1, is EPEVTQTPSHQVTQMGQEVILRCVPISNHLYFYWYRQILGQKVEFLVSFYNNEISEKSEIFDDQFSVERPDGSNFTLKIRSTKLEDSAMYFCASSARGPKGSNNEQFFGPGTRLTVL.